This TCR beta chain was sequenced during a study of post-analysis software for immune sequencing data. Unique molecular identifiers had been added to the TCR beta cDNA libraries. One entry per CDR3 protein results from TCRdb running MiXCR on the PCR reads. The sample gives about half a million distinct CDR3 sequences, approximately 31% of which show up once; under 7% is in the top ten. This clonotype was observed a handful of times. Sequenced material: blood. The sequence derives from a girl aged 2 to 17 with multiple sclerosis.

The CDR3: CASRLWMGQGLAGANVLTF. In DNA form, the CDR3 reads TGTGCCAGCAGGCTTTGGATGGGACAGGGCTTGGCTGGGGCCAACGTCCTGACTTTC. J is TRBJ2-6 and V is TRBV12-3 or TRBV12-4; 9 positions agree with TRBD1. The CDR3 runs to 19 residues. Unmatched junction bases numbered 14, after V lost 6 bases and J lost 2 bases.